The clone carrying this T cell receptor beta chain has just a few counts. Its matching antigen is unknown. The data originate from a study of beta chain features in type 1 diabetes. Overall study: The examined sorted cells totaled fewer than 110,000,000 across samples.

Cells sorted by CD45RO/CCR7/CD25/CD127/CD95/CD27 comprised CD4+ naive, central memory, regulatory and stem cell-like memory cells. Isolated RNA was reverse transcribed in full, so expressed TCRB transcripts were sequenced. Assay: immunoSEQ multiplex PCR; the TCRdb copy retains only in-frame clones and omits some. The sample lists under 300,000 clones; 7% to 9% were seen once. Study outcomes and limitations: cDNA-based reads could over-represent cells with high TCR expression. TCRB CDR3s were moderately but significantly shorter in Type 1 diabetes patients in all four CD4+ subsets.

The CDR3 runs 16 residues. The J segment lost 3 bases and the V segment lost 0 bases, leaving 2 bases of the junction unmatched. Germline lookup yields CDR1 SGHDT and CDR2 YYEEEE. The clonotype originates from a woman between 18 and 29 years old in good health. The source material was central memory CD4+ T cells from blood. The chain employs TRBV5-6 and TRBJ2-2, with 10 bases identical to TRBD2. CDR3 coding DNA: TGTGCCAGCAGCTTGGGACTAGCGGGCTACACCGGGGAGCTGTTTTTT. Its protein is CASSLGLAGYTGELFF.